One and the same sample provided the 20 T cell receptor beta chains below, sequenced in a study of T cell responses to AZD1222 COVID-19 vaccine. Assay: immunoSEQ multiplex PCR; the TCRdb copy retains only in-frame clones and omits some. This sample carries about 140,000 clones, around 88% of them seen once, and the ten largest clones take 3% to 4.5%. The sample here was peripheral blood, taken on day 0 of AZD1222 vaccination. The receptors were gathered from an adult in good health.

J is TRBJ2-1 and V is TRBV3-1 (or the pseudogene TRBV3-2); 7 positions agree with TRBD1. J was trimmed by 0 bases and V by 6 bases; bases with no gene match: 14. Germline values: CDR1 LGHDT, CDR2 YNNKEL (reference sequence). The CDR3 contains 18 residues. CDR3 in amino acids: CASSFESGTASSYNEQFF. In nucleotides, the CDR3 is TGTGCCAGCAGTTTCGAATCCGGGACAGCCAGCTCCTACAATGAGCAGTTCTTC.

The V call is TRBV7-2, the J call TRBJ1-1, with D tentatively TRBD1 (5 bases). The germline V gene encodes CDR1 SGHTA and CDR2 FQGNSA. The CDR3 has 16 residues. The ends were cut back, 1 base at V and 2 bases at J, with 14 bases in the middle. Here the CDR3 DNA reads TGTGCCAGCAGCTTAGGGGGCTGGAACCAAAACACTGAAGCTTTCTTT. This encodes CASSLGGWNQNTEAFF.

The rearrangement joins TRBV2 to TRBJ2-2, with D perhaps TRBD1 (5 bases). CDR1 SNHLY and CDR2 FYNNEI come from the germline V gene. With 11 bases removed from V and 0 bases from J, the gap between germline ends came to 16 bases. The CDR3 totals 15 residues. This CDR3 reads CARGAGFANTGELFF. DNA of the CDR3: TGTGCCCGAGGAGCAGGGTTCGCGAACACCGGGGAGCTGTTTTTT.

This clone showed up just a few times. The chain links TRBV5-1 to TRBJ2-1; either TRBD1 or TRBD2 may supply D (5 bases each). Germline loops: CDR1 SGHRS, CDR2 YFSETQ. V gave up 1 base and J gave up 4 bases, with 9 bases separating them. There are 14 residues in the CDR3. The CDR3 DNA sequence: TGCGCCAGCAGCTTGTCCGGGGCTTACAATGAGCAGTTCTTC. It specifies CASSLSGAYNEQFF. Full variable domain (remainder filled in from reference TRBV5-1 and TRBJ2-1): KAGVTQTPRYLIKTRGQQVTLSCSPISGHRSVSWYQQTPGQGLQFLFEYFSETQRNKGNFPGRFSGRQFSNSRSEMNVSTLELGDSALYLCASSLSGAYNEQFFGPGTRLTVL.

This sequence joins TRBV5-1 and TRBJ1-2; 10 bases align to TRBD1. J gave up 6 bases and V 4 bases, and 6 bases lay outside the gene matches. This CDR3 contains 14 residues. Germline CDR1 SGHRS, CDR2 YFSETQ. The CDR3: CASSRDRGLDGYTF. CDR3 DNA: TGCGCCAGCAGCCGTGACAGGGGGCTGGATGGCTACACCTTC.

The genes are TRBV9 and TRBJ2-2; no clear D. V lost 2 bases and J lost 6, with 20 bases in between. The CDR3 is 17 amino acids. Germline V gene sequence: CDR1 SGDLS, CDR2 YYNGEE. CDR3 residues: CASSVRRDISVAGELFF. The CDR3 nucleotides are TGTGCCAGCAGCGTTCGTCGTGACATATCTGTGGCCGGGGAGCTGTTTTTT.

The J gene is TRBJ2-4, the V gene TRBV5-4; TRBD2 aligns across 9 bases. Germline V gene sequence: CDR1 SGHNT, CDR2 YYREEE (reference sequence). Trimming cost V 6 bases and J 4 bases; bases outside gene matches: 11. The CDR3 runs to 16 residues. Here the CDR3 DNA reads TGTGCCAGCACCCCAGCTGAGCTAGCGGGAAAAAACATTCAGTACTTC. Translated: CASTPAELAGKNIQYF.

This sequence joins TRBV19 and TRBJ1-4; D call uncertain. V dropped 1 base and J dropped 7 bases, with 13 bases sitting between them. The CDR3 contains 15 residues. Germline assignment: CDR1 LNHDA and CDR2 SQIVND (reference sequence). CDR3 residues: CASSIGRADLEKLFF. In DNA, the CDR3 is TGTGCCAGTAGTATAGGGCGGGCGGATCTTGAAAAACTGTTTTTT. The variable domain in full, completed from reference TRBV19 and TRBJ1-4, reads DGGITQSPKYLFRKEGQNVTLSCEQNLNHDAMYWYRQDPGQGLRLIYYSQIVNDFQKGDIAEGYSVSREKKESFPLTVTSAQKNPTAFYLCASSIGRADLEKLFFGSGTQLSVL.

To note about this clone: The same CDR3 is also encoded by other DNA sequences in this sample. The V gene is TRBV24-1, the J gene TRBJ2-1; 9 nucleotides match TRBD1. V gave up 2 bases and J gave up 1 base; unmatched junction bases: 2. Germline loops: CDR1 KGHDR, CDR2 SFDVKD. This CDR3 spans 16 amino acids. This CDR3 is CATSDSGQGSYNEQFF. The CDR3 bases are TGTGCCACCAGTGATTCCGGACAGGGGTCCTACAATGAGCAGTTCTTC.

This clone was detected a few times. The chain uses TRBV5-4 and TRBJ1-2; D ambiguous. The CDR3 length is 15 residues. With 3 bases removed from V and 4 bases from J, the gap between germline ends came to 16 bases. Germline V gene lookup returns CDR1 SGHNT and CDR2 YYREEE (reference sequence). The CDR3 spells CASSWQAGLGYGYTF. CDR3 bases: TGTGCCAGCAGCTGGCAGGCTGGTTTGGGCTATGGCTACACCTTC.

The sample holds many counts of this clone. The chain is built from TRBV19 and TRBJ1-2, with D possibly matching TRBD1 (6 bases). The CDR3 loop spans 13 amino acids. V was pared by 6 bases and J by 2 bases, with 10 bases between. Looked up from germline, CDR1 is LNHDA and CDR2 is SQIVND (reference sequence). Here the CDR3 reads CASSRTDNYGYTF. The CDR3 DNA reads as TGTGCCAGTAGCCGGACAGACAACTATGGCTACACCTTC.

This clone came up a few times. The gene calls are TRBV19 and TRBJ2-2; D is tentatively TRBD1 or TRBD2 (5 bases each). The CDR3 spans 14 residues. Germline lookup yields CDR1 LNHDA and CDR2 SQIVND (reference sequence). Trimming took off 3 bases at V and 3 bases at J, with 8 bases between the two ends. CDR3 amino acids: CASSIQGDTGELFF. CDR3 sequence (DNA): TGTGCCAGTAGTATCCAGGGAGACACCGGGGAGCTGTTTTTT. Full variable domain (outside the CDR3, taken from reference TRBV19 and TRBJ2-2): DGGITQSPKYLFRKEGQNVTLSCEQNLNHDAMYWYRQDPGQGLRLIYYSQIVNDFQKGDIAEGYSVSREKKESFPLTVTSAQKNPTAFYLCASSIQGDTGELFFGEGSRLTVL.

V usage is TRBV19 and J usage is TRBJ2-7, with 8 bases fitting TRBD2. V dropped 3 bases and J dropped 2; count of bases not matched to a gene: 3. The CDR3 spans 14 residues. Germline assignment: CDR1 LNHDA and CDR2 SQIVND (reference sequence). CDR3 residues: CASSIGSGTYEQYF. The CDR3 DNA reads TGTGCCAGTAGTATTGGTAGCGGGACCTACGAGCAGTACTTC.

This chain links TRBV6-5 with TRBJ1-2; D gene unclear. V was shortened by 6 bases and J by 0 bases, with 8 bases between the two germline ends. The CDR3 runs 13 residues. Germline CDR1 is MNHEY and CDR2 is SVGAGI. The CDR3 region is CASRAGPNYGYTF. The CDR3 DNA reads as TGTGCCAGCAGAGCAGGTCCTAACTATGGCTACACCTTC.

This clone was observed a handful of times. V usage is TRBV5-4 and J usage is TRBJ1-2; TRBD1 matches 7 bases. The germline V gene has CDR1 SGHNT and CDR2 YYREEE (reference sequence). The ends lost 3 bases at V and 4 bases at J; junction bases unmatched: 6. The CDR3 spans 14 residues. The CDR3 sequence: CASSWDSSLYGYTF. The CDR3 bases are TGTGCCAGCAGCTGGGACAGCAGTCTCTATGGCTACACCTTC.

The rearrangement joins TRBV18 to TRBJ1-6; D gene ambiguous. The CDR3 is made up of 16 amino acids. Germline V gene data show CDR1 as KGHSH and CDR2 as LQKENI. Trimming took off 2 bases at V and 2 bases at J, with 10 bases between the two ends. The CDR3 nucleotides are TGTGCCAGCTCACCAAATTTACCAGCCTATAATTCACCCCTCCACTTT. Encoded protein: CASSPNLPAYNSPLHF.

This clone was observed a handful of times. DNA for the CDR3: TGTGCCAGCAGCCAAGTAGGACAGGGTATTTGGGACAATGAGCAGTTCTTC. Its protein is CASSQVGQGIWDNEQFF. The chain has TRBV14 and TRBJ2-1, with TRBD1 matching over 8 bases. The CDR3 sequence is 17 residues long. J gave up 5 bases and V 1 base, and 10 bases lay outside the gene matches. CDR1 SGHDN and CDR2 FVKESK come from the germline V gene.

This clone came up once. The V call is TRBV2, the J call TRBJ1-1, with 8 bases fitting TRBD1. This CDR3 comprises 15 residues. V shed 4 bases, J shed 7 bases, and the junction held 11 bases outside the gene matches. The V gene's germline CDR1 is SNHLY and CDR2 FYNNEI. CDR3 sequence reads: CASSVERQGRSEAFF. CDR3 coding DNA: TGTGCCAGCAGTGTTGAACGACAGGGGAGGAGTGAAGCTTTCTTT.

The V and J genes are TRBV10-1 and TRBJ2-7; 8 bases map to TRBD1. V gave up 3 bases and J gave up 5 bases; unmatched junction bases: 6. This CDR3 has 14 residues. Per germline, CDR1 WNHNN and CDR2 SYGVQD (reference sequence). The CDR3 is CASSDYRGKDEQYF. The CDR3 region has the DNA TGCGCCAGCAGTGATTACAGGGGGAAGGACGAGCAGTACTTC.

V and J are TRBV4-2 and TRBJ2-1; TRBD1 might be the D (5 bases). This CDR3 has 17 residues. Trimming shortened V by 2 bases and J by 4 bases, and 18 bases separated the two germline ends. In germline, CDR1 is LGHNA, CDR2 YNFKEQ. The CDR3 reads CASSQSTLGVGYNEQFF. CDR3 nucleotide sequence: TGTGCCAGCAGCCAATCCACGTTAGGGGTTGGGTACAATGAGCAGTTCTTC.